This T cell receptor beta chain is from a study of cytomegalovirus exposure and HLA in healthy donors. The CDR3 has 18 amino acids. Trimming cost V 0 bases and J 0 bases, with 18 bases left between them. CDR1 LGHNA and CDR2 YSLEER come from the germline V gene. This clone appeared a few times. Its antigen remains unidentified. The PCR ran on 60 Vbeta and 13 Jbeta primers. The method was immunoSEQ multiplex PCR; TCRdb's version includes in-frame clones alone and lacks a portion of them. Among 150,000 to 200,000 clones, 81% were seen once, and the ten largest hold 1.5% to 2%. Study observations and caveats: Clonal expansion, a later analysis showed, was greater in HLA-associated TCR beta chains than in equally common others. Cytomegalovirus association was listed for approximately 150 TCR beta chains. Fewer N-insertions (relative to the 666-donor mean) were reportedly seen in an Asian-associated ancestry cluster in a later analysis. In a later analysis, most CMV-associated TCR beta chains appeared HLA-restricted.

The sample taken for sequencing was PBMCs. The receptor was isolated from a man in his late teens or twenties in good health and CMV-seronegative. This rearrangement joins TRBV4-3 to TRBJ2-7; a possible D gene is TRBD2 (7 bases). The CDR3 DNA reads as TGCGCCAGCAGCCAAGATGTGGGGGGAGGGGGGATCTCCTACGAGCAGTACTTC. Protein: CASSQDVGGGGISYEQYF.